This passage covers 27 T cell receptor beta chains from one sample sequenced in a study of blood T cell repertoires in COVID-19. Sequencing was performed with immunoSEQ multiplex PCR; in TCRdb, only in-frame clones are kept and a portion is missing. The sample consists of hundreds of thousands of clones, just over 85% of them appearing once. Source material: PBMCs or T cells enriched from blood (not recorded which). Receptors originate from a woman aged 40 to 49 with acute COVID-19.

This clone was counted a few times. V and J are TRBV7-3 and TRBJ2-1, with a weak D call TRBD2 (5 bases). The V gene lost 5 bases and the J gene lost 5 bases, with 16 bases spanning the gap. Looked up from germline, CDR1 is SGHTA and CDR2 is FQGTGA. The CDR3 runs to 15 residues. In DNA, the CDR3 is TGTGCCAGCAGCCCCGTGGGTCTCGGGGACAATGAGCAGTTCTTC. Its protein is CASSPVGLGDNEQFF.

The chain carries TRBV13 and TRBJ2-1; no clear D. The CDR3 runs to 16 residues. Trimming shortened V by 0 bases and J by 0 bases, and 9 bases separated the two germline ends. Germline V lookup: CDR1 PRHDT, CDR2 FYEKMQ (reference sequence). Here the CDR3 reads CASSLGGSFSYNEQFF. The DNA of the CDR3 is TGTGCCAGCAGCTTAGGGGGCTCCTTCTCCTACAATGAGCAGTTCTTC.

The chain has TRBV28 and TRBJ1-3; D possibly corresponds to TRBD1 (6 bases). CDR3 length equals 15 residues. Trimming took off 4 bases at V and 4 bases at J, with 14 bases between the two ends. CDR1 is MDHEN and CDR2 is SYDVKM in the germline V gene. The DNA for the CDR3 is TGTGCCAGCAGTTCAGCAGGGGCCGAAGGAAACACCATATATTTT. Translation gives CASSSAGAEGNTIYF.

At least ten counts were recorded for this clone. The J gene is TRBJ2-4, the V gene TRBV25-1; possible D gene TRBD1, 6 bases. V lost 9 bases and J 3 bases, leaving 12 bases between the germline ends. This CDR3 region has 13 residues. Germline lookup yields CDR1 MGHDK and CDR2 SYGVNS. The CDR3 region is CASSRQDKNIQYF. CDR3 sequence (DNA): TGTGCCAGTTCCAGACAGGACAAAAACATTCAGTACTTC.

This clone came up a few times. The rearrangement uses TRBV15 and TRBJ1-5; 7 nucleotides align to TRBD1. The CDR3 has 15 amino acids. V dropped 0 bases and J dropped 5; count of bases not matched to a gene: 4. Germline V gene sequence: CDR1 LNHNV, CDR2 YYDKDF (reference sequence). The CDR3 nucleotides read TGTGCCACCAGCAGAGATGGGACAGAGCATCAGCCCCAGCATTTT. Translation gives CATSRDGTEHQPQHF.

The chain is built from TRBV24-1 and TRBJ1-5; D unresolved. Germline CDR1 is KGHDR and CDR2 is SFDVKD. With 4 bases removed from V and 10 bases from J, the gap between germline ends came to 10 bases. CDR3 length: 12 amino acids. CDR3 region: CATSDAGSPQHF. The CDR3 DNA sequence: TGTGCCACCAGTGACGCTGGTAGTCCCCAGCATTTT.

The CDR3 nucleotides are TGTGCCAGCAGCTTCCGGACAGGGAAAAGGTTCTTC. It specifies CASSFRTGKRFF. This chain uses TRBV7-9 with TRBJ2-1, with 8 positions matching TRBD1. The V gene's germline CDR1 is SEHNR and CDR2 FQNEAQ (reference sequence). The CDR3 has 12 residues. The trim removed 3 bases at V and 15 bases at J, leaving 7 bases unmatched.

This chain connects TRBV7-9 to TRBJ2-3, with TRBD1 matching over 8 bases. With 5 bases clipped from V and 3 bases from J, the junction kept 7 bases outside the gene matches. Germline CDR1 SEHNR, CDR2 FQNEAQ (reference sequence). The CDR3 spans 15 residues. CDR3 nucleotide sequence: TGTGCCAGCAGCCGGCCGGGACAGGTAACAGATACGCAGTATTTT. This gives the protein CASSRPGQVTDTQYF.

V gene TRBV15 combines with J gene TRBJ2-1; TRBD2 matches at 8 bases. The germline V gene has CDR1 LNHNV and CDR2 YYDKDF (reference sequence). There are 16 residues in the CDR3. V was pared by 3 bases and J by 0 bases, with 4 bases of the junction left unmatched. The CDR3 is CATSRAGTSSYNEQFF. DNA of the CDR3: TGTGCCACCAGCAGGGCCGGGACTAGCTCCTACAATGAGCAGTTCTTC.

The CDR3 sequence: CASSLGATETQYF. Here the CDR3 DNA reads TGTGCCAGCAGTCTCGGAGCCACAGAGACCCAGTACTTC. The chain recombines TRBV28 with TRBJ2-5; D ambiguous. V lost 5 bases and J lost 4, with 11 bases in between. The CDR3 totals 13 residues. In germline, CDR1 is MDHEN, CDR2 SYDVKM.

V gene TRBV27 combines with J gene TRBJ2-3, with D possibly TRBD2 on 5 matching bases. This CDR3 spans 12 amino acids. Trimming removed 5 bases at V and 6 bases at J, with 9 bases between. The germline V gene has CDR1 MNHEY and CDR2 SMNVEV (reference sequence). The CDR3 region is CASSPSGDTQYF. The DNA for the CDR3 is TGTGCCAGCAGTCCCTCGGGGGATACGCAGTATTTT.

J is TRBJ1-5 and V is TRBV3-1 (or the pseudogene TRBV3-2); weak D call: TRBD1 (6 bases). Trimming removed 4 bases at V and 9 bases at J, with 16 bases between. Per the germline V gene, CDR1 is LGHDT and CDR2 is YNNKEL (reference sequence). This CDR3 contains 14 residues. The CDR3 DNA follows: TGTGCCAGCAGCCCCGGGAGGGGGTCGGGGCCCCAGCATTTT. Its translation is CASSPGRGSGPQHF.

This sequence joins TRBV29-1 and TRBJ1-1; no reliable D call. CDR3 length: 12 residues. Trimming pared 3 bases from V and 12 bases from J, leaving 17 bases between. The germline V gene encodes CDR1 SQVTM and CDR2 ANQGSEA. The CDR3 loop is CSVEVEIARTFF. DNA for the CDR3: TGCAGCGTTGAGGTGGAGATCGCAAGGACTTTCTTT.

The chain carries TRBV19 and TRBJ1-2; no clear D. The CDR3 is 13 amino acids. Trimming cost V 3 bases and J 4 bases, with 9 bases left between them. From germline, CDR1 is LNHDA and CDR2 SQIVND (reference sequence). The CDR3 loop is CASSIKTIYGYTF. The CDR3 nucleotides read TGTGCCAGTAGTATCAAGACAATCTATGGCTACACCTTC. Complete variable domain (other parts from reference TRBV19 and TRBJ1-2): DGGITQSPKYLFRKEGQNVTLSCEQNLNHDAMYWYRQDPGQGLRLIYYSQIVNDFQKGDIAEGYSVSREKKESFPLTVTSAQKNPTAFYLCASSIKTIYGYTFGSGTRLTVV.

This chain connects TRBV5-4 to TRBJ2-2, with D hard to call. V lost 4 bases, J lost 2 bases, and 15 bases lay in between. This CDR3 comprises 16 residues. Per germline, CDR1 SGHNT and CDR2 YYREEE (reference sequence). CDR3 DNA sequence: TGTGCCAGCAGCCTTAACCCCCTATTTAACACCGGGGAGCTGTTTTTT. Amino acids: CASSLNPLFNTGELFF.

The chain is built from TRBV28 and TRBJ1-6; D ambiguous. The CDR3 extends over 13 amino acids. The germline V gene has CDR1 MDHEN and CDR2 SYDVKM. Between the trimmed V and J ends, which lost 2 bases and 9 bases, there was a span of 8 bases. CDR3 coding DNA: TGTGCCAGCAGTTTAGGAGGTAGTTCACCCCTCCACTTT. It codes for CASSLGGSSPLHF. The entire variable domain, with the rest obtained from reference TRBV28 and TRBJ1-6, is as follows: DVKVTQSSRYLVKRTGEKVFLECVQDMDHENMFWYRQDPGLGLRLIYFSYDVKMKEKGDIPEGYSVSREKKERFSLILESASTNQTSMYLCASSLGGSSPLHFGNGTRLTVT.

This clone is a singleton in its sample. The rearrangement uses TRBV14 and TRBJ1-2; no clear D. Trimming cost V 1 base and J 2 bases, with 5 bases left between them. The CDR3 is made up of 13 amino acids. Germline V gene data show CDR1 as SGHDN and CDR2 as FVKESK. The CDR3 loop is CASSQGENYGYTF. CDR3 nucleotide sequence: TGTGCCAGCAGCCAAGGGGAGAACTATGGCTACACCTTC.

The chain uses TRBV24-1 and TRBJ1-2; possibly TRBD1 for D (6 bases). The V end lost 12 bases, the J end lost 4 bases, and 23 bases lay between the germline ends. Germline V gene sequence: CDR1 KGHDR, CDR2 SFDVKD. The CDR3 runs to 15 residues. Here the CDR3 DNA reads TGTGCCCCTCATTTACGGGGGGCCGACACCTATGGCTACACCTTC. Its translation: CAPHLRGADTYGYTF.

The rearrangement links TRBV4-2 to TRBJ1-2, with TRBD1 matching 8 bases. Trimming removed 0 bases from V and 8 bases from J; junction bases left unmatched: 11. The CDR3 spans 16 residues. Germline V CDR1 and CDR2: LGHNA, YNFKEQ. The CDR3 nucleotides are TGTGCCAGCAGCCAAGAAGTGGCAGGGGGCGCGAAGGGCTACACCTTC. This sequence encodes CASSQEVAGGAKGYTF.

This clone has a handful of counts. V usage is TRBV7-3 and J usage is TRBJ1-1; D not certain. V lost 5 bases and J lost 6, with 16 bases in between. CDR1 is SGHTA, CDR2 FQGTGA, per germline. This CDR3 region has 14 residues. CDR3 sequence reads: CASSPGARSAEAFF. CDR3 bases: TGTGCCAGCAGCCCGGGTGCCCGGAGCGCTGAAGCTTTCTTT.

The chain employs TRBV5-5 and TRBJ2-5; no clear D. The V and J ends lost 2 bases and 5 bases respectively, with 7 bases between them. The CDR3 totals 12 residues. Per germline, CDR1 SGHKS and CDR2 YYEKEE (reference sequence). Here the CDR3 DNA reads TGTGCCAGCAGCTTCACCGGGGAGACCCAGTACTTC. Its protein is CASSFTGETQYF.

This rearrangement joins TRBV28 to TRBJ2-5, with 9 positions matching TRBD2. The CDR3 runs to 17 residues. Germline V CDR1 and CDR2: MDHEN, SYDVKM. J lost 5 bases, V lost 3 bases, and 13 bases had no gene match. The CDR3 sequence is CASSFFGGGRASETQYF. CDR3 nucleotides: TGTGCCAGCAGTTTCTTTGGCGGCGGGAGGGCCAGTGAGACCCAGTACTTC.

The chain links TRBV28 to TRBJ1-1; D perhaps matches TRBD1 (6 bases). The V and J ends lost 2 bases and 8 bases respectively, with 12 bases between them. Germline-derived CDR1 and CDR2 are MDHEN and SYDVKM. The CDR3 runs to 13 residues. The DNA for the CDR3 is TGTGCCAGCAGTTTACTGTCAGGGGCCGAAGCTTTCTTT. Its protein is CASSLLSGAEAFF. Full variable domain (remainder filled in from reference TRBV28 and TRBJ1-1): DVKVTQSSRYLVKRTGEKVFLECVQDMDHENMFWYRQDPGLGLRLIYFSYDVKMKEKGDIPEGYSVSREKKERFSLILESASTNQTSMYLCASSLLSGAEAFFGQGTRLTVV.

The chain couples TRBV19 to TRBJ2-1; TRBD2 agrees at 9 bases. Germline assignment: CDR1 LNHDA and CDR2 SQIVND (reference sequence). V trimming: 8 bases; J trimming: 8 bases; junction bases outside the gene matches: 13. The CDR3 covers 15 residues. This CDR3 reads CASQGAGGWRDEQFF. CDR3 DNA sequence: TGTGCCAGTCAAGGAGCGGGAGGCTGGAGGGATGAGCAGTTCTTC.

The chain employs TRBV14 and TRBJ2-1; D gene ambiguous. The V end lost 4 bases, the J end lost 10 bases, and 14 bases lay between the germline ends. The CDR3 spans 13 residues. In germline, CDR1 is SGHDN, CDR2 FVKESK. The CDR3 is CASSPKMAREQFF. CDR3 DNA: TGTGCCAGCAGCCCAAAGATGGCGAGGGAGCAGTTCTTC.

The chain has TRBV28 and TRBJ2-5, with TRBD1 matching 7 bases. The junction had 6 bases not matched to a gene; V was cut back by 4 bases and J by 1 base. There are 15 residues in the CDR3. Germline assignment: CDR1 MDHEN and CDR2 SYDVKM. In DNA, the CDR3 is TGTGCCAGCAGTTGGTCCGGGACAGCCCAAGAGACCCAGTACTTC. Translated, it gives CASSWSGTAQETQYF.

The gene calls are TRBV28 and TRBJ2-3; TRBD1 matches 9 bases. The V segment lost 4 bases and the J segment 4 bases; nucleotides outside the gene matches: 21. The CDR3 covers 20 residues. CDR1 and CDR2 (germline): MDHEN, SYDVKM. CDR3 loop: CASSSPLRDRADRSPDTQYF. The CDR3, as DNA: TGTGCCAGCAGTTCGCCCCTTCGGGACAGGGCTGACCGATCTCCAGATACGCAGTATTTT.